The rows below give T cell receptor beta chains drawn from one sample of a study of blood T cells in healthy people across ages. MiXCR, run by TCRdb on the 5' RACE reads, gives a single entry per CDR3 protein. Here the sample spans over 1,300,000 distinct CDR3 sequences, around 55% being singletons. The sample comprised blood. All receptors derive from a man between 18 and 29 years old in good health. Each CDR3 is given with its conserved first and last residue. The D gene is left open where the match is weak. For some rows the clone size is stated as once, few or many, or as a class when expanded; others skip it.

>TRBJ2-4|TRBV28|NA|NA|12
TGTGCCAGCACCCTTCCGGGAAACATTCAGTACTTC
CASTLPGNIQYF
>TRBJ2-7|TRBV19|NA|NA|14
TGTGCCAGTAGTATAGGTCAGGATTACTACGAGCAGTACTTC
CASSIGQDYYEQYF
>TRBJ2-6|TRBV29-1|NA|few|15
TGCAGCGTTGAAGCTTCTGGGACCGGGGCCAACGTCCTGACTTTC
CSVEASGTGANVLTF
>TRBJ2-3|TRBV7-9|TRBD2|NA|15
TGTGCCAGCAGCTCTAGCGGGGTCCCCACAGATACGCAGTATTTT
CASSSSGVPTDTQYF
>TRBJ2-1|TRBV21-1|NA|few|12
TGTGCCAGCAGCCGGATCCCTAATGAGCAGTTCTTC
CASSRIPNEQFF
>TRBJ2-7|TRBV7-9|NA|NA|12
TGTGCCACCACAAGTACCGGCTACGAGCAGTACTTC
CATTSTGYEQYF
>TRBJ2-3|TRBV3-1|NA|NA|15
TGTGCCAGCAGCCAACCTAGGTGGAACACAGATACGCAGTATTTT
CASSQPRWNTDTQYF
>TRBJ2-7|TRBV10-1|TRBD1|NA|15
TGCGCCAGCAGTGAGTCGGGGGACAGAGCCTACGAGCAGTACTTC
CASSESGDRAYEQYF
>TRBJ2-1|TRBV5-1|TRBD2|NA|15
TGCGCCAGCAGCGAGTCACTGACTAGCAGGAATGAGCAGTTCTTC
CASSESLTSRNEQFF
>TRBJ2-3|TRBV20-1|TRBD2|NA|14
TGCGGACTGACGACTAGCGGCCGCACAGATACGCAGTATTTT
CGLTTSGRTDTQYF
>TRBJ2-1|TRBV25-1|NA|NA|17
TGTGCCAGCAGCGCAAAAAAACAGGCTAGCTCCTACAATGAGCAGTTCTTC
CASSAKKQASSYNEQFF
>TRBJ2-3|TRBV27|NA|many|13
TGTGCCAGCAGCCTACTCAACACAGATACGCAGTATTTT
CASSLLNTDTQYF
>TRBJ2-7|TRBV6-6|NA|NA|13
TGTGCCACCAGGGAGGGGGGGGTATACGAGCAGTACTTC
CATREGGVYEQYF
>TRBJ1-5|TRBV12-3/TRBV12-4|NA|NA|13
TGTGCCAGCAGTTTTGGCCGGAATCAGCCCCAGCATTTT
CASSFGRNQPQHF